This T cell receptor (beta chain) was captured by sequencing in a study of post-analysis software for immune sequencing data. The wider study: Both relapsing-remitting and secondary progressive multiple sclerosis featured among the disease courses, as did progressive-relapsing multiple sclerosis. Study-wide points: By F measure, samples from a shared preparation batch strongly co-clustered. Several TRBV segments were more frequent in patients than controls; TRBV5-6, TRBV5-1 and TRBV20-1 belonged to this group.

V lost 6 bases to trimming and J lost 5 bases; unmatched junction nucleotides: 6. This CDR3 comprises 12 residues. Germline values: CDR1 SQVTM, CDR2 ANQGSEA. cDNA libraries of TCR beta carried unique molecular identifiers. TCRdb fed the PCR reads into MiXCR, producing one record per CDR3 protein. The sample contains approximately 460,000 distinct CDR3 sequences, under 55% of which appear only once. This clonotype was seen a handful of times. Its specificity is not known. Sequenced input: blood. The sequence was obtained from a girl aged 5 to 17 with multiple sclerosis. The chain uses TRBV29-1 and TRBJ1-2; 7 nucleotides agree with TRBD1. CDR3 in amino acids: CSVPDRRYGYTF. The CDR3 DNA reads TGCAGCGTCCCGGACAGGAGATATGGCTACACCTTC.